The clone carrying this TCR beta chain came up a few times. Antigen unknown. This CDR3 has 13 amino acids. V shed 5 bases and J shed 6 bases, with 12 bases lying between them. Germline V gene data show CDR1 as MRHNA and CDR2 as SNTAGT. This sample was taken from a study of T cell responses to AZD1222 COVID-19 vaccine. Overall study findings and caveats: Breadth and depth of Spike-specific TCRs rose after two AZD1222 doses.

The repertoire was sequenced with immunoSEQ multiplex PCR; TCRdb's copy has only in-frame clones and lacks some. The table records approximately 93,000 clones, 70% to 90% of them present only once. This receptor was taken from an adult who received the AZD1222 COVID-19 vaccine. The sample was peripheral blood, taken 28 days after the second AZD1222 dose. The chain uses TRBV6-4 and TRBJ2-3; D is tentatively TRBD1 or TRBD2 (5 bases each). The CDR3 DNA follows: TGTGCCAGCAGTCTGAGGGGCGGTGATACGCAGTATTTT. Protein: CASSLRGGDTQYF.